This TCR beta chain was recorded in a study of CD8 T cells in Susac syndrome. The CDR3 consists of 14 residues. CDR1 SGDLS and CDR2 YYNGEE come from the germline V gene. Trimming took off 1 base at V and 10 bases at J, with 15 bases between the two ends. RNA in amounts of roughly 0.5 to 1 ug was reverse transcribed with random hexamers. TCRdb processed the immunoSEQ multiplex PCR reads anew with MiXCR; each CDR3 protein has one entry. Of around 140,000 distinct CDR3 sequences in the sample, about 95% are singletons; the top ten hold around 0.12%. The sequence derives from a human donor with multiple sclerosis. This chain links TRBV9 with TRBJ2-1, with D perhaps given as TRBD1 or TRBD2 (6 bases each). What was sequenced was CD4+ T cells from PBMCs. The CDR3 loop is CASSVRLGGLEQFF. The CDR3 DNA reads as TGTGCCAGCAGCGTAAGGTTGGGGGGCCTCGAGCAGTTCTTC.